These T cell receptor beta chains were read from a single sample in a study of blood T cells in healthy people across ages. From the 5' RACE reads, TCRdb called clonotypes with MiXCR, one entry per CDR3 protein. The data contain under 700,000 distinct CDR3 sequences, about 24% of them seen just once; the ten biggest clones take up approximately 8.7%. The data were also submitted as part of a second study, on T cells of mothers and their children.

The sequencing input was blood. Source of these receptors: a boy younger than 18 in good health. Each CDR3 is given with its conserved first and last residue. D genes are given only for firm matches. The size entry is marked missing in some rows and otherwise reads once, few, many or a size class.

TRBV27	many	TRBJ1-4	TRBD1	TGTGCCAGCAGTTTATCGACAGGGGAGGAAAAACTGTTTTTT	CASSLSTGEEKLFF
TRBV20-1	few	TRBJ2-2	NA	TGCAGTGCCAAGAGGGGGACCGGGAGGGGGCGAAACACCGGGGAGCTGTTTTTT	CSAKRGTGRGRNTGELFF
TRBV28	few	TRBJ1-1	TRBD1	TGTGCCAGCAGGACAGGGGGCTTGAACACTGAAGCTTTCTTT	CASRTGGLNTEAFF
TRBV7-2	NA	TRBJ2-2	NA	TGTGCCAGCAGAACTCGTGGGACCGCGGACACCGGGGAGCTGTTTTTT	CASRTRGTADTGELFF
TRBV9	few	TRBJ2-1	NA	TGTGCCAGCAGCGTAGGTTTTTCTCTAATAGAGCAGTTCTTC	CASSVGFSLIEQFF
TRBV20-1	few	TRBJ2-7	NA	TGCAGTGCTCGCCCGGCCAAAGTCGAGCAGTACTTC	CSARPAKVEQYF
TRBV5-1	few	TRBJ2-1	NA	TGCGCCAGCAGCTTGGGGCTTAGCGGTCCCTCCTACAATGAGCAGTTCTTC	CASSLGLSGPSYNEQFF
TRBV5-1	NA	TRBJ1-1	NA	TGCGCCAGCAGCCCGGGACCGCCATTGAACACTGAAGCTTTCTTT	CASSPGPPLNTEAFF
TRBV4-3	NA	TRBJ2-3	NA	TGCGCCAGCAGCCAAGATGGGGGCTCCCAATCTCCCCCAGATACGCAGTATTTT	CASSQDGGSQSPPDTQYF
TRBV7-2	few	TRBJ1-5	NA	TGTGCCAGCAGCTTAGCAGGTCTCGGCAATCAGCCCCAGCATTTT	CASSLAGLGNQPQHF
TRBV27	many	TRBJ2-5	NA	TGTGCCAGCACTCCCACGGGTTATTTTACGGAGACCCAGTACTTC	CASTPTGYFTETQYF
TRBV7-9	NA	TRBJ2-3	TRBD2	TGTGCCAGCAGCCGTACCGATCTAGCGGGAGTAATTGATACGCAGTATTTT	CASSRTDLAGVIDTQYF
TRBV2	NA	TRBJ2-1	NA	TGTGCCAGCAGTGAAGTTAGCATCCACAATGAGCAGTTCTTC	CASSEVSIHNEQFF
TRBV7-9	NA	TRBJ1-1	NA	TGTGCCAGCAGTTACCGACGGGATGAAGCTTTCTTT	CASSYRRDEAFF
TRBV5-6	NA	TRBJ2-1	TRBD2	TGTGCCAGCGCCGTGATGACTAGCGGGATCAATGAGCAGTTCTTC	CASAVMTSGINEQFF
TRBV4-1	NA	TRBJ2-1	NA	TGCGCCAGCAGCAAAGCTCTGGGTGAGCAGTTCTTC	CASSKALGEQFF
TRBV6-5	NA	TRBJ2-7	TRBD2	TGTGCCAGCAGGACCGCCGGGGGGGAGCAGTACTTC	CASRTAGGEQYF
TRBV18	few	TRBJ1-6	TRBD1	TGTGCCAGCTCACCTCGGGACAGAAATTCACCCCTCCACTTT	CASSPRDRNSPLHF
TRBV7-8	NA	TRBJ2-1	TRBD2	TGTGCCAGCAGCTTAGATTGGGCTAGCGGGGGGGCCTACAATGAGCAGTTCTTC	CASSLDWASGGAYNEQFF
TRBV5-1	few	TRBJ2-6	TRBD1	TGCGCCAGCAGCTACCCCCGGGACAGGCGGTTCGGTGGGGCCAACGTCCTGACTTTC	CASSYPRDRRFGGANVLTF
TRBV24-1	NA	TRBJ2-6	TRBD1	TGTGCCACCAGTGACCGGGACAGGGCTGGGGCCAACGTCCTGACTTTC	CATSDRDRAGANVLTF
TRBV6-5	few	TRBJ2-5	NA	TGTGCCAGCACCATCGTTGGAGGCGAGACCCAGTACTTC	CASTIVGGETQYF